The sequence of this T cell receptor beta chain was determined in a study of vaccination and CD4 T cells after COVID-19. Background on the study: Post-vaccine specimens were obtained a median roughly 70 days after dose two (range 14 to 241).

Looked up from germline, CDR1 is MNHNS and CDR2 is SASEGT. The CDR3 spans 13 residues. V was clipped by 7 bases and J by 7 bases, with 13 bases between them. Using its own MiXCR run on the PCR reads, TCRdb lists one record per CDR3 protein. The sample carries tens of thousands of distinct CDR3 sequences, around 50% recorded once. This receptor was identified in a human donor who had recovered from COVID-19. The sequenced sample was CD4+ T cells from blood, obtained before SARS-CoV-2 vaccination. V gene TRBV6-1 combines with J gene TRBJ1-4; no reliable D call. The CDR3 reads CASIPGGREKLFF. CDR3 DNA sequence: TGTGCCAGCATCCCGGGTGGGCGTGAAAAACTGTTTTTT.